This T cell receptor beta chain was documented in a study of cytomegalovirus exposure and HLA in healthy donors. Findings of the study overall: There were reportedly fewer N-insertions in an Asian-associated ancestry cluster than the roughly 670-donor mean, in a later analysis.

As concerns this clone: Its target is not known.

The CDR3 runs 14 residues. The ends lost 5 bases at V and 2 bases at J; junction bases unmatched: 4. Germline V gene data show CDR1 as SGDLS and CDR2 as YYNGEE. A multiplex PCR was run with 60 Vbeta primers and 13 Jbeta primers. The protocol was immunoSEQ multiplex PCR, while the TCRdb copy is restricted to in-frame clones and leaves out a portion. The repertoire holds about 110,000 clones, with more than 60% as singletons. The V call is TRBV9, the J call TRBJ2-3, with 8 bases that match TRBD2. Input material: PBMCs. This sequence originates from a man aged 25 to 45 in good health and CMV-seropositive. CDR3 in amino acids: CASRAGGLTDTQYF. CDR3 DNA sequence: TGTGCCAGCAGGGCGGGGGGTCTCACAGATACGCAGTATTTT.